This T cell receptor beta chain was sequenced in a study of T cells in Graves' hyperthyroidism and ophthalmopathy. This clonotype was detected many times. TCR beta CDR3 regions were amplified from RNA transcripts. The primer set for the first-round RT-PCR of the TCR CDR3 was HTBI. One entry per CDR3 protein, called by TCRdb with MiXCR from the multiplex PCR reads. The table shows almost 350,000 distinct CDR3 sequences, with roughly 20% occurring only once. The CDR3 sequence is 16 residues long. Trimming took off 5 bases at V and 0 bases at J, with 13 bases between the two ends. Germline loops: CDR1 PRHDT, CDR2 FYEKMQ (reference sequence).

The sequence was obtained from a woman between 40 and 50 years old with Graves' ophthalmopathy. Sequencing was carried out using blood. The V call is TRBV13, the J call TRBJ2-2; D ambiguous. CDR3 in DNA: TGTGCCAGCAGCCAAATGGCGCCCCCGAACACCGGGGAGCTGTTTTTT. Encoded protein: CASSQMAPPNTGELFF.